This entry lists 29 T cell receptor beta chains sequenced from one sample in a study of T-cell reconstitution after alpha-beta-depleted transplantation in children. A TCRbeta library incorporating unique molecular identifiers was prepared. TCRdb re-called the PCR reads with MiXCR, one entry per CDR3 protein. The sample lists about 510,000 distinct CDR3 sequences, around 10% occurring once. The sequencing here drew on PBMCs, mostly from graft donor cells, taken 180 days after TCRalphabeta/CD19-depleted stem cell transplant. All receptors come from a female patient between 2 and 10 years old who had a stem cell transplant for aplastic anemia, so the T cells may come from the graft donor.

Only a few counts were recorded for this clonotype. The junction does not match germline at one end; this may be a read error. The V and J genes are TRBV6-1 and TRBJ2-1, with 7 nucleotides matching TRBD2. This CDR3 has 13 residues. The germline V gene has CDR1 MNHNS and CDR2 SASEGT. The CDR3 sequence is CKAGERNFNEQFF. The CDR3, as DNA: TGCAAGGCGGGAGAGCGGAACTTCAATGAGCAGTTCTTC.

This chain connects TRBV24-1 to TRBJ2-5, with TRBD1 identical over 7 bases. This CDR3 contains 13 residues. The germline gives CDR1 KGHDR, CDR2 SFDVKD. V was pared by 7 bases and J by 2 bases, with 3 bases of the junction left unmatched. Here the CDR3 reads CATSLRGQETQYF. In DNA, the CDR3 is TGTGCCACCAGCCTCAGGGGGCAAGAGACCCAGTACTTC.

This clonotype was seen a few times. This chain links TRBV7-2 with TRBJ2-3; 10 bases map to TRBD2. The germline gives CDR1 SGHTA, CDR2 FQGNSA. The CDR3 spans 20 residues. Trimming at V came to 1 base and at J to 1 base, leaving 14 bases not matched to a gene. CDR3 sequence (DNA): TGTGCCAGCAGCTTAGGGCTAGCGGGAGTAATGGGATCAGGCACAGATACGCAGTATTTT. Protein product: CASSLGLAGVMGSGTDTQYF.

As concerns this clonotype: The junction departs from the called germline gene at one end, perhaps through a read error. The V call is TRBV12-3 or TRBV12-4, the J call TRBJ2-3; 8 positions match TRBD2. This CDR3 has 18 residues. The CDR3 loop reads CACSFNGALAGLTDTQYF. In DNA form, the CDR3 reads TGTGCCTGCAGTTTCAATGGGGCCTTAGCGGGACTCACAGATACGCAGTATTTT.

This clonotype appeared a few times. As DNA, the CDR3 is TGTGCCAGCAGTAGGGACCCCCAGACCCAGTACTTC. Translating gives CASSRDPQTQYF. The chain uses TRBV6-5 and TRBJ2-5, with D perhaps assigned TRBD1 or TRBD2 (5 bases each). The CDR3 spans 12 residues. Trimming took off 5 bases at V and 6 bases at J, with 10 bases between the two ends. Germline lookup yields CDR1 MNHEY and CDR2 SVGAGI.

This clonotype was recorded a few times. The chain couples TRBV12-3 or TRBV12-4 to TRBJ2-3; 13 positions agree with TRBD2. CDR3 length: 16 amino acids. Trimming cost V 4 bases and J 5 bases; bases outside gene matches: 6. The CDR3 bases are TGTGCCAGCAGTTGGACTAGCGGGAGTGCGCGAGATACGCAGTATTTT. Translation: CASSWTSGSARDTQYF.

There are a few counts of this clonotype. The chain carries TRBV3-1 and TRBJ1-1; tentative D call: TRBD1 (5 bases). Germline CDR1 and CDR2: LGHDT and YNNKEL (reference sequence). Deletions cut 0 bases from V and 6 bases from J, with 8 bases between. This CDR3 has 13 amino acids. The CDR3 DNA follows: TGTGCCAGCAGCCAAGATTGGGGCCCTGAAGCTTTCTTT. As protein: CASSQDWGPEAFF.

V gene TRBV19 combines with J gene TRBJ2-4; tentative D call: TRBD1 (5 bases). The CDR3 spans 14 residues. Germline CDR1 reads LNHDA; CDR2 reads SQIVND (reference sequence). Trimming took 5 bases from V and 0 from J, leaving 8 bases between them. CDR3 coding DNA: TGTGCCAGTAGTTCGACAGTAGCCAAAAACATTCAGTACTTC. It is translated as CASSSTVAKNIQYF.

This clonotype appeared a few times. The rearrangement uses TRBV5-1 and TRBJ2-1, with 12 bases lining up with TRBD2. Germline-derived CDR1 and CDR2 are SGHRS and YFSETQ. The V gene end was trimmed by 2 bases and the J gene end by 0 bases; junction bases not matched to a gene: 9. The CDR3 contains 19 residues. CDR3: CASSFWPSGRVSSYNEQFF. CDR3 coding DNA: TGCGCCAGCAGCTTCTGGCCTAGCGGGAGGGTTAGCTCCTACAATGAGCAGTTCTTC.

The chain couples TRBV12-3 or TRBV12-4 to TRBJ1-4; possible D gene TRBD1, 5 bases. The CDR3 length is 13 residues. Trimming shortened V by 5 bases and J by 7 bases, and 11 bases separated the two germline ends. CDR3 region: CASSPGTSEKLFF. As DNA, the CDR3 is TGTGCCAGCAGTCCCGGGACGTCTGAAAAACTGTTTTTT.

This clonotype was counted between two and nine times. The rearrangement joins TRBV30 to TRBJ2-7; D is ambiguous. Germline V gives CDR1 GTSNPN, CDR2 SVGIG (reference sequence). V was cut by 2 bases and J by 2 bases, with 4 bases left in between. This CDR3 region has 11 residues. The CDR3 nucleotides read TGTGCCTGGAGTCTGCCCTACGAGCAGTACTTC. Translation: CAWSLPYEQYF.

In this sample, this clonotype turned up many times. V is TRBV7-2 and J is TRBJ2-3, with TRBD2 identical over 9 bases. Per the germline V gene, CDR1 is SGHTA and CDR2 is FQGNSA. This CDR3 comprises 16 residues. The V gene end was trimmed by 1 base and the J gene end by 5 bases; junction bases not matched to a gene: 7. CDR3 nucleotide sequence: TGTGCCAGCAGCTTAGTGTGGCGGGAGGGCAAAGATACGCAGTATTTT. It specifies CASSLVWREGKDTQYF.

This clonotype occurred a few times. V gene TRBV27 combines with J gene TRBJ2-7, with unresolved D. CDR1 is MNHEY and CDR2 is SMNVEV in the germline V gene (reference sequence). The CDR3 spans 15 residues. V shed 0 bases and J shed 0 bases, with 9 bases lying between them. The CDR3 region is CASSLSGHSSYEQYF. Written as DNA, the CDR3 is TGTGCCAGCAGTTTATCGGGCCACAGCTCCTACGAGCAGTACTTC.

The V and J genes are TRBV5-5 and TRBJ2-7; D not resolved. V dropped 4 bases and J dropped 3 bases, with 17 bases sitting between them. The CDR3 covers 15 residues. From germline, CDR1 is SGHKS and CDR2 YYEKEE (reference sequence). The CDR3 here is CASSPDTLEGYEQYF. The CDR3 region has the DNA TGTGCCAGCAGCCCCGACACACTTGAAGGCTACGAGCAGTACTTC.

The chain is built from TRBV28 and TRBJ2-3, with 8 bases fitting TRBD2. Germline V lookup: CDR1 MDHEN, CDR2 SYDVKM. The CDR3 is 16 amino acids. J was trimmed by 4 bases and V by 4 bases; bases with no gene match: 10. This CDR3 is CASSSASAGAPDTQYF. The CDR3 DNA reads as TGTGCCAGCAGTTCCGCCTCAGCGGGAGCCCCAGATACGCAGTATTTT.

The V gene is TRBV18, the J gene TRBJ2-3; TRBD1 matches at 8 bases. The CDR3 has 15 amino acids. J was trimmed by 5 bases and V by 0 bases; bases with no gene match: 4. Germline V gene lookup returns CDR1 KGHSH and CDR2 LQKENI. The CDR3 sequence is CASSPPDRAGDTQYF. DNA for the CDR3: TGTGCCAGCTCACCACCGGACAGGGCGGGAGATACGCAGTATTTT.

This clonotype was seen more than once but under ten times. The genes are TRBV5-1 and TRBJ2-5; TRBD1 aligns across 8 bases. CDR3 length: 13 residues. V lost 8 bases and J lost 2; bases outside the gene matches: 5. Germline V gene lookup returns CDR1 SGHRS and CDR2 YFSETQ. CDR3 DNA sequence: TGCGCCAGTTACAGGGGGGAACAAGAGACCCAGTACTTC. Encoded protein: CASYRGEQETQYF.

This clonotype was seen at least ten times. CDR3 sequence: CASSLVGQNEKLFF. DNA for the CDR3: TGTGCCAGCAGTTTAGTAGGGCAGAACGAAAAACTGTTTTTT. The chain links TRBV28 to TRBJ1-4; D unresolved. Deletions cut 2 bases from V and 8 bases from J, with 12 bases between. The CDR3 has 14 residues. Germline values: CDR1 MDHEN, CDR2 SYDVKM.

This clonotype was counted only a few times. CDR3 region: CASSLAGTYRYTF. CDR3 sequence (DNA): TGTGCCAGCAGTTTAGCGGGGACATACCGCTACACCTTC. The rearrangement links TRBV12-3 or TRBV12-4 to TRBJ1-2; possibly TRBD1 for D (6 bases). The germline V and J ends were trimmed by 0 bases and 9 bases, with 11 bases remaining between them. The length of the CDR3 is 13 residues.

This clonotype was seen more than once but under ten times. The CDR3 DNA sequence: TGCGCCAGCAGCCCGGGGATCTCTGGAAACACCATATATTTT. Translating gives CASSPGISGNTIYF. The chain has TRBV5-1 and TRBJ1-3; D remains ambiguous. The germline gives CDR1 SGHRS, CDR2 YFSETQ. V gave up 4 bases and J gave up 0 bases, with 8 bases separating them. This CDR3 is built from 14 residues.

This clonotype was observed a handful of times. The chain couples TRBV5-1 to TRBJ2-1, with 15 bases lining up with TRBD2. CDR3 length equals 16 residues. Germline trimming cut 7 bases from V and 6 bases from J; bases unmatched to any gene: 8. Germline lookup yields CDR1 SGHRS and CDR2 YFSETQ. The CDR3 reads CASGGLAGGRRNEQFF. The CDR3 DNA reads TGCGCCAGCGGCGGACTAGCGGGAGGGCGGCGCAATGAGCAGTTCTTC.

The chain uses TRBV20-1 and TRBJ2-5, with TRBD2 identical over 8 bases. The germline V gene has CDR1 DFQATT and CDR2 SNEGSKA (reference sequence). CDR3 size: 15 residues. Trimming cost V 5 bases and J 7 bases; bases outside gene matches: 15. This CDR3 reads CSAPRGSGAEGTQYF. CDR3 coding DNA: TGCAGTGCTCCCCGGGGTAGCGGGGCCGAGGGGACCCAGTACTTC.

The chain combines TRBV4-2 with TRBJ2-3, with a tentative D call TRBD1 (5 bases). Germline assignment: CDR1 LGHNA and CDR2 YNFKEQ. Deletions cut 7 bases from V and 0 bases from J, with 17 bases between. The CDR3 covers 16 residues. The CDR3 nucleotides are TGTGCCAGCAACCCCCGTGTGGGGCCTAGCACAGATACGCAGTATTTT. This gives the protein CASNPRVGPSTDTQYF.

This chain uses TRBV4-2 with TRBJ2-5, with no clear D. The V gene's germline CDR1 is LGHNA and CDR2 YNFKEQ. This CDR3 contains 14 residues. V dropped 1 base and J dropped 5 bases, with 11 bases sitting between them. The CDR3 region has the DNA TGTGCCAGCAGCCAAGCTAGGGTCGGGGAGACCCAGTACTTC. This gives the protein CASSQARVGETQYF.

This chain joins TRBV4-3 and TRBJ2-1; D is uncertain. The germline V and J ends were trimmed by 4 bases and 0 bases, with 16 bases remaining between them. This CDR3 region has 17 residues. The V gene's germline CDR1 is LGHNA and CDR2 YSLEER. The CDR3 loop reads CASSLSPHLSSYNEQFF. CDR3 nucleotide sequence: TGCGCCAGCAGCCTCAGCCCCCACCTCAGCTCCTACAATGAGCAGTTCTTC.

The chain is built from TRBV10-3 and TRBJ2-1; D remains ambiguous. The CDR3 contains 14 residues. Germline V gene sequence: CDR1 ENHRY, CDR2 SYGVKD. Trimming left V 5 bases short and J 8 bases short, with 16 bases between. The CDR3, as DNA: TGTGCCATCAGTAGTAAGAAGGGAATCGATGAGCAGTTCTTC. This sequence encodes CAISSKKGIDEQFF.

This clonotype has only a few counts. The gene calls are TRBV14 and TRBJ2-2; the D gene is possibly TRBD2 (6 bases). The CDR3 length is 14 residues. In germline, CDR1 is SGHDN, CDR2 FVKESK. The V gene lost 8 bases and the J gene lost 0 bases, with 10 bases spanning the gap. This CDR3 is CASGRLTNTGELFF. In DNA form, the CDR3 reads TGTGCCAGCGGGAGGCTGACGAACACCGGGGAGCTGTTTTTT.

This clonotype was recorded at least ten times. The chain joins TRBV4-1 to TRBJ1-1; D gene uncertain. Trimming cost V 0 bases and J 2 bases, with 7 bases left between them. The length of the CDR3 is 14 residues. Germline V lookup: CDR1 MGHRA, CDR2 YSYEKL. CDR3 nucleotides: TGCGCCAGCAGCCAAGATCGGGCCAACACTGAAGCTTTCTTT. Translating it yields CASSQDRANTEAFF.

There are a few counts of this clonotype. The V gene is TRBV20-1, the J gene TRBJ2-5; 9 bases agree with TRBD1. The length of the CDR3 is 15 residues. With V trimmed by 3 bases and J by 3 bases, 8 bases remained unmatched. The germline gives CDR1 DFQATT, CDR2 SNEGSKA (reference sequence). This chain's CDR3 is CSASRKRDREETQYF. The CDR3 DNA sequence: TGCAGTGCTAGCCGAAAGCGGGACAGGGAAGAGACCCAGTACTTC.